These T cell receptor beta chains were read from a single sample in a study of identical twins. TCRdb re-analysed the 5' RACE reads in MiXCR, keeping a single row per CDR3 protein. The data show 600,000 to 800,000 distinct CDR3 sequences, with approximately 21% seen just once and 4.3% held by the top ten. In addition, the sample was reused for a study of T cells expressing NK-cell markers.

Material for sequencing was PBMCs. The origin of the receptors is a woman aged 18-29 years in good health. The CDR3 runs from the conserved cysteine through the conserved F or W. The order of the fields is J gene, V gene, clone size, D gene, CDR3 DNA, CDR3 protein. D genes are given only for firm matches. The size entry is marked missing in some rows and otherwise reads once, few, many or a size class.

TRBJ1-1 | TRBV5-1 | NA | NA | TGCGCCAGCAGCGAGGACGGGAACACTGAAGCTTTCTTT | CASSEDGNTEAFF
TRBJ2-7 | TRBV5-5 | many | NA | TGTGCCAGCAGCTTCACTAACTACGAGCAGTACTTC | CASSFTNYEQYF
TRBJ2-3 | TRBV20-1 | few | TRBD2 | TGCAGTGCTCAACTAGCGGGGGGGCAAAAGTATACGCAGTATTTT | CSAQLAGGQKYTQYF
TRBJ2-5 | TRBV6-1 | NA | TRBD1 | TGTGCCAGCAACCCGGGACAGGGGGGTTCGGAGACCCAGTACTTC | CASNPGQGGSETQYF
TRBJ2-3 | TRBV4-2 | NA | TRBD2 | TGTGCCATCAGCCCCGCGCTACTAGCGGGATCCCCCACAGATACGCAGTATTTT | CAISPALLAGSPTDTQYF
TRBJ1-2 | TRBV25-1 | NA | NA | TGTGCCAGCAGTTCAAGACAGGCCAGGGGCTATGGCTACACCTTC | CASSSRQARGYGYTF
TRBJ1-6 | TRBV7-2 | many | NA | TGTGCCAGCAGCCCGCGGGCCGGGAACACTTTTAATTCACCCCTCCACTTT | CASSPRAGNTFNSPLHF
TRBJ1-1 | TRBV6-5 | NA | NA | TGTGCCAGCAGTTCAGAAGCAGGAGATGCTTCTGAAGCTTTCTTT | CASSSEAGDASEAFF
TRBJ2-3 | TRBV10-1 | few | NA | TGCGCCAGCAGTGACCCGGGGGTTACGCAGTATTTT | CASSDPGVTQYF
TRBJ2-7 | TRBV12-3/TRBV12-4 | few | NA | TGTGCCAGCGCATTCAACGGGGGGCGAGGTGGCGAGCAGTACTTC | CASAFNGGRGGEQYF
TRBJ2-5 | TRBV20-1 | few | NA | TGCAGTGCTAGAGGGTTTGTGGAGACCCAGTACTTC | CSARGFVETQYF
TRBJ2-1 | TRBV24-1 | NA | NA | TGTGCCACCAGTGATCCGGGTTCGCGGGGTGAGCAGTTCTTC | CATSDPGSRGEQFF
TRBJ2-1 | TRBV28 | NA | TRBD2 | TGTGCCAGCAGTTCAAGCGGGAGGGCCCTCGGGTTCTTC | CASSSSGRALGFF
TRBJ2-1 | TRBV14 | NA | NA | TGTGCCAGCAGCCAAGAGAGGTGGATTTACAATGAGCAGTTCTTC | CASSQERWIYNEQFF
TRBJ1-2 | TRBV7-9 | NA | TRBD1 | TGTGCCAGCAGCTCGGGACAGGTGGACCACTTC | CASSSGQVDHF
TRBJ2-1 | TRBV20-1 | NA | TRBD2 | TGCAGTGCTAGGGCACTAGCGGGGATTTCTTCCTACAATGAGCAGTTCTTC | CSARALAGISSYNEQFF
TRBJ2-5 | TRBV29-1 | NA | NA | TGCAGCGTTTACAGGGGGCAAGCGGGGGGTTGGTACCAAGAGACCCAGTACTTC | CSVYRGQAGGWYQETQYF
TRBJ2-1 | TRBV12-5 | NA | NA | TGTGCTAGTGGTTGGTCAGAGTACAATGAGCAGTTCTTC | CASGWSEYNEQFF
TRBJ1-5 | TRBV7-9 | many | TRBD1 | TGTGCCAGCAGCTTAGGGACAGGGGGCCATCAGCCCCAGCATTTT | CASSLGTGGHQPQHF
TRBJ1-2 | TRBV10-3 | few | NA | TGTGCCACCAGACAGGCAGGAGAGGATGGCTACACCTTC | CATRQAGEDGYTF
TRBJ2-7 | TRBV4-3 | NA | TRBD1 | TGCGCCAGCAGCCTAACGGGACAGGGGTATGACGAGCAGTACTTC | CASSLTGQGYDEQYF
TRBJ1-2 | TRBV20-1 | NA | NA | TGCAGTGCTAGGGGGCAGACAGTTGATGGCTACACCTTC | CSARGQTVDGYTF
TRBJ2-7 | TRBV20-1 | few | TRBD2 | TGCAGTGCTAGGGGACTAGCAGGAGAGCAGTACTTC | CSARGLAGEQYF
TRBJ2-1 | TRBV6-1 | NA | TRBD2 | TGTGCCAGCAGCAAACTAGCGGGGGTTGAGCAGTTCTTC | CASSKLAGVEQFF
TRBJ2-2 | TRBV28 | NA | NA | TGTGCCAGCAGTTCCGGCAGGGTTAACACCGGGGAGCTGTTTTTT | CASSSGRVNTGELFF
TRBJ1-4 | TRBV20-1 | few | NA | TGCAGTGCGGGACGCTATGAAAAACTGTTTTTT | CSAGRYEKLFF
TRBJ1-5 | TRBV10-1 | NA | TRBD1 | TGCGCCAGCACCCTTCACAGGGGCGTCCAGCCCCAGCATTTT | CASTLHRGVQPQHF
TRBJ2-1 | TRBV20-1 | NA | TRBD2 | TGCAGTGCTAGAAAGGGACTAGCGGTCTACAATGAGCAGTTCTTC | CSARKGLAVYNEQFF
TRBJ2-1 | TRBV7-9 | NA | NA | TGTGCCAGCAGCTTAGAGTTAGGGACACCGAATGAGCAGTTCTTC | CASSLELGTPNEQFF
TRBJ2-7 | TRBV5-1 | few | NA | TGCGCCAGCAGGTTTGAGAGCTCCTACGAGCAGTACTTC | CASRFESSYEQYF
TRBJ2-7 | TRBV30 | NA | TRBD2 | TGTGCCTGGAGTGTACGGGGGGGTTTCTACGAACAGTACTTC | CAWSVRGGFYEQYF
TRBJ2-5 | TRBV12-3/TRBV12-4 | few | TRBD2 | TGTGCCAGCAGTCCCGGGATAGCGGGAGGTAGAGAGACCCAGTACTTC | CASSPGIAGGRETQYF
TRBJ2-3 | TRBV6-5 | NA | TRBD2 | TGTGCCAGCAGTTACGAGCGGGGGGGTTATACGCAGTATTTT | CASSYERGGYTQYF
TRBJ2-1 | TRBV5-1 | few | NA | TGCGCCAGCAGCTTGTGGGGAGGAGCGGGTCAGGGCTCCTACAATGAGCAGTTCTTC | CASSLWGGAGQGSYNEQFF
TRBJ2-5 | TRBV20-1 | many | NA | TGCAGTCCCCGTTTAGGGGGAGAGACCCAGTACTTC | CSPRLGGETQYF
TRBJ2-2 | TRBV11-2 | few | NA | TGTGCCAGCAGCTTAGAAGATGCCGGGGAGCTGTTTTTT | CASSLEDAGELFF
TRBJ2-7 | TRBV20-1 | few | NA | TGCAGTGCTAGACTCTCTTCCTACGAGCAGTACTTC | CSARLSSYEQYF
TRBJ2-1 | TRBV12-3/TRBV12-4 | few | NA | TGTGCCAGCAGTTTCTATCGAGACACGTTCGGGCAGTTCTTC | CASSFYRDTFGQFF
TRBJ1-1 | TRBV5-1 | NA | NA | TGCGCCAGCAGCTTGGTAGGACGGAGTGAAGCTTTCTTT | CASSLVGRSEAFF
TRBJ2-1 | TRBV7-2 | NA | TRBD1 | TGTGCCAGCAGCTACCACAGGGGGGCCAATGAGCAGTTCTTC | CASSYHRGANEQFF
TRBJ2-7 | TRBV7-2 | NA | NA | TGTGCCAGCAGCCGAACAGGGGGGGGAGTGTACTTC | CASSRTGGGVYF
TRBJ1-1 | TRBV7-9 | few | TRBD1 | TGTGCCAGCAGCCCTAGAGGGACAGGGACCACTGAAGCTTTCTTT | CASSPRGTGTTEAFF
TRBJ1-5 | TRBV12-3/TRBV12-4 | NA | TRBD1 | TGTGCCAGCGCCGGGACAGGGAGTATTCAGCCCCAGCATTTT | CASAGTGSIQPQHF
TRBJ2-1 | TRBV6-5 | few | NA | TGTGCCAGCAGTTACTCTGGGCCCCCCACTGAGCAGTTCTTC | CASSYSGPPTEQFF
TRBJ2-7 | TRBV6-2/TRBV6-3 | few | TRBD1 | TGTGCCAGCAGGGGACAGGGAAGATCCTACGAGCAGTACTTC | CASRGQGRSYEQYF
TRBJ2-2 | TRBV29-1 | NA | TRBD2 | TGCAGCGTCGAACTAGCGAGGGACGGGGAGCTGTTTTTT | CSVELARDGELFF
TRBJ2-3 | TRBV25-1 | NA | NA | TGTGCCAGCAGTGAAAGTGGGGCAGGGATGAGAGATACGCAGTATTTT | CASSESGAGMRDTQYF
TRBJ2-5 | TRBV11-3 | few | NA | TGTGCCAGCAGCTCACTAGCCGCAAGAGAAGAGACCCAGTACTTC | CASSSLAAREETQYF
TRBJ2-5 | TRBV10-1 | NA | TRBD2 | TGCGCCAGCAGTGAGTCGGGCGGGAGGGAAGAGACCCAGTACTTC | CASSESGGREETQYF